The rows below give T cell receptor beta chains drawn from one sample of a study of Graves' ophthalmopathy and Graves' hyperthyroidism. TCRdb re-called the multiplex PCR reads with MiXCR, one entry per CDR3 protein. The table has a few hundred thousand distinct CDR3 sequences, under 25% seen once. Material: peripheral blood. Every receptor here comes from a woman under 30 with stable Graves' hyperthyroidism. CDR3s include the opening cysteine and the closing phenylalanine or tryptophan. Each record gives: V gene, CDR3 length, CDR3 protein.

TRBV7-2,15,CASSSQRTGGYGYTF
TRBV30,15,CAWSVETGGNSPLHF
TRBV28,15,CASSLGGAMNTEAFF
TRBV19,14,CASSSIGGTGELFF
TRBV5-6,15,CASSLTGSVRTEAFF
TRBV7-3,14,CASSSKGLVGEQFF
TRBV28,15,CASSLARRANQPQHF
TRBV12-3/TRBV12-4,14,CASSMTDYQETQYF
TRBV11-1,14,CASSLGGIWDIQYF
TRBV7-2,13,CASSLATGGTQYF
TRBV28,14,CASRITTGSYEQYF
TRBV28,13,CARIPIGGYGYTF
TRBV10-3,17,CAISGSSGTTGLETQYF
TRBV6-1,15,CASSLQGRVAGELFF
TRBV27,13,CASSALAGGEQYF
TRBV30,13,CAWSGYSTGELFF
TRBV15,15,CATSRDRGLFYEQYF
TRBV5-1,16,CASSPELTGVLEELFF
TRBV6-2/TRBV6-3,15,CASSSTGISNQPQHF
TRBV6-5,16,CASRYEAGSYNSPLHF
TRBV5-1,15,CASSLGYRGNSPLHF
TRBV28,15,CASSLPGTANSPLHF
TRBV27,15,CASSLSRDGIGPQHF
TRBV12-3/TRBV12-4,14,CASSPFKGSTEAFF
TRBV20-1,11,CSASGRNEQYF
TRBV5-1,15,CASSPGARGVAEAFF
TRBV6-2/TRBV6-3,17,CASSVGGGGSGRDTQYF
TRBV2,14,CASRRLAATNEQFF
TRBV3-1,15,CASSQRTSGQETQYF
TRBV6-5,14,CASSYSQSRYGYTF
TRBV6-1,14,CASSSGHLQPPLHF
TRBV12-3/TRBV12-4,13,CASSLAGGETQYF
TRBV11-2,15,CASSLDSLKAGELFF
TRBV27,15,CASSYEGRSNQPQHF
TRBV6-5,14,CASSYPSGDTEAFF
TRBV12-3/TRBV12-4,14,CASQKYRNTGELFF
TRBV5-1,15,CASSLRPVQSYEQYF
TRBV2,14,CASRWDRGTGELFF
TRBV6-1,14,CASIQGVNTGELFF
TRBV11-2,16,CASSGGQLNLAYEQYF
TRBV7-2,11,CASLRGVEQYF
TRBV28,12,CASSSDRYEQYF
TRBV3-1,14,CASSQATGATEAFF
TRBV30,11,CAWGQSYEQYF
TRBV7-2,15,CASSPAGGSFDGYTF
TRBV4-2,13,CASSQKTEETQYF